This T cell receptor (beta chain) was sequenced during a study of blood T cell repertoires in COVID-19. The table came from immunoSEQ multiplex PCR; TCRdb's copy has only in-frame clones and leaves some out. The sample includes 30,000 to 35,000 clones, roughly 87% of them seen just once. Germline V gene sequence: CDR1 MDHEN, CDR2 SYDVKM. V lost 5 bases to trimming and J lost 6 bases, with 7 bases between them. CDR3 size: 12 residues. The sequence came from a man aged 60 to 75 with COVID-19, enrolled during active disease. V and J are TRBV28 and TRBJ2-2, with D unresolved. The sample taken for sequencing was peripheral blood. CDR3 bases: TGTGCCAGCAGTCCCTATCCCGGGGAGCTGTTTTTT. Translating gives CASSPYPGELFF. Full variable domain (remainder filled in from reference TRBV28 and TRBJ2-2): DVKVTQSSRYLVKRTGEKVFLECVQDMDHENMFWYRQDPGLGLRLIYFSYDVKMKEKGDIPEGYSVSREKKERFSLILESASTNQTSMYLCASSPYPGELFFGEGSRLTVL.